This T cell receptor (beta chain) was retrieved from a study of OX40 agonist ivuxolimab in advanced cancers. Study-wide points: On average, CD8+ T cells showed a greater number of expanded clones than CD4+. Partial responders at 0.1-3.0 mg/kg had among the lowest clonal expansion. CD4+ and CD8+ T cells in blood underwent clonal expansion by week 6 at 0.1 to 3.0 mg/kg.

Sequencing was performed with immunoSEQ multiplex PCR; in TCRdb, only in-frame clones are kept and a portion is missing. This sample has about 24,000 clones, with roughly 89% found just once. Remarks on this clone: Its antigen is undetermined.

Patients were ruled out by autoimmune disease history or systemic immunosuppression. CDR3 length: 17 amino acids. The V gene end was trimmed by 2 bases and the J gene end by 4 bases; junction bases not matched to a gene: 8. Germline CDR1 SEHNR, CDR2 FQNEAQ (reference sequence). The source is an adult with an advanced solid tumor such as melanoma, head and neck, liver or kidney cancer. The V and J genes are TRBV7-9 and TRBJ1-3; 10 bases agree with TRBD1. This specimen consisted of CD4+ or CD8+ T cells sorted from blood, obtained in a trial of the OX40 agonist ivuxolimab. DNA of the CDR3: TGTGCCAGCAGCTTAAGTGACAGGGGGCTGATCGGAAACACCATATATTTT. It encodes CASSLSDRGLIGNTIYF.